The TCR beta chain under discussion was sequenced for a study of T cells in Graves' hyperthyroidism and ophthalmopathy. This CDR3 is 15 amino acids long. The V and J ends lost 5 bases and 6 bases, in that order; junction bases with no gene match: 3. The germline CDR1 and CDR2 sequences are ENHRY and SYGVKD. RNA transcripts gave rise to amplified TCR beta CDR3 regions. The TCR CDR3 first-round RT-PCR relied on the HTBI primer set. TCRdb re-called the multiplex PCR reads with MiXCR, one entry per CDR3 protein. Among more than 500,000 distinct CDR3 sequences listed, approximately 49% were seen once. Diagnoses were established using clinical symptoms, serum thyroxine and TRAb, thyroid ultrasound and orbital computed tomography.

This TCR came from an adult woman with Graves' disease, either hyperthyroidism or ophthalmopathy (not recorded which). V gene TRBV10-3 combines with J gene TRBJ2-2, with 13 bases fitting TRBD2. The sequenced material came from peripheral blood or thyroid tissue (not recorded which). CDR3 nucleotide sequence: TGTGCCATCAGTTATACTAGCGGGAGGGCCGGGGAGCTGTTTTTT. It translates to CAISYTSGRAGELFF.